This TCR beta chain was profiled in a study of CD8+ T cells in alopecia areata. On the study more broadly: Twice a day, 5 to 10 mg of oral tofacitinib was administered to treated patients. Study results and limitations: Besides other cells, scalp samples also yield sequences of resident alphabeta T cells from normal skin. Across lesional scalp, and particularly alopecia totalis/universalis, clonality surpassed that of normal scalp. Persistence in scalp and blood during tofacitinib was observed for many expanded lesional clones.

RNA extraction was followed by reverse transcription into cDNA, which acted as the sequencing template. Assay used: immunoSEQ multiplex PCR; TCRdb lists only in-frame clones, some missing. The sample has some 200,000 clones; about 60% are singletons. With respect to this clone: Its antigen is not known.

The V gene lost 2 bases and the J gene lost 5 bases, with 13 bases spanning the gap. This CDR3 has 15 residues. CDR1 MGHRA and CDR2 YSYEKL come from the germline V gene. Treatment defined: oral pan-JAK inhibitor, 5-10 mg twice daily. The clonotype was recovered from a human donor with alopecia areata. The V call is TRBV4-1, the J call TRBJ2-1; D perhaps matches TRBD1 (5 bases). The sample here was CD8+ T cells sorted from blood, taken at week 24, from a patient treated with tofacitinib. The DNA for the CDR3 is TGCGCCAGCAGCCAAAGGGTCAGGGAAAACAATGAGCAGTTCTTC. Its translation: CASSQRVRENNEQFF.